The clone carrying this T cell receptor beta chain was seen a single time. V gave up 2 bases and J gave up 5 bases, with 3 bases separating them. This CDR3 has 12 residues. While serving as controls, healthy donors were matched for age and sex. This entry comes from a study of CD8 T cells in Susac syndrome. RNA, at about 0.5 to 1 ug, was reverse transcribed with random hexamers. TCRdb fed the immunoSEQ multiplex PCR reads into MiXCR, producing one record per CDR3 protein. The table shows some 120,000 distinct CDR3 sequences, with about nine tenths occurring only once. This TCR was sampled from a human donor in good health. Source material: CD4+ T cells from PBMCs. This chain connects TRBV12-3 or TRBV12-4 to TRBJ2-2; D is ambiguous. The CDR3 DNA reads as TGTGCCAGCAGTTTAATGACCGGGGAGCTGTTTTTT. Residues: CASSLMTGELFF.